The 27 T cell receptor beta chains given below trace back to one sample, sequenced in a study of CD8 T cells in Susac syndrome. RNA amounts of roughly 0.45 to 1 ug underwent reverse transcription with random hexamers. One entry per CDR3 protein, called by TCRdb with MiXCR from the immunoSEQ multiplex PCR reads. In the table there are more than 75,000 distinct CDR3 sequences, over 90% of which are singletons. Sequenced: CD8+ T cells from PBMCs. Receptors originate from a human donor in good health.

A single count supports this clonotype. The rearrangement uses TRBV29-1 and TRBJ1-1, with D possibly TRBD1 on 5 matching bases. Germline CDR1 is SQVTM and CDR2 is ANQGSEA. The V gene lost 6 bases and the J gene lost 4 bases, with 15 bases spanning the gap. The CDR3 length is 13 residues. CDR3 amino acids: CSVGEGLGTEAFF. Written as DNA, the CDR3 is TGCAGCGTGGGGGAGGGCCTGGGCACTGAAGCTTTCTTT.

The chain links TRBV4-1 to TRBJ2-5; either TRBD1 or TRBD2 may supply D (5 bases each). The CDR3 has 15 amino acids. With 1 base removed from V and 2 bases from J, the gap between germline ends came to 11 bases. Per the germline V gene, CDR1 is MGHRA and CDR2 is YSYEKL. CDR3 coding DNA: TGCGCCAGCAGCCAAGGGGACCTGAGGCAAGAGACCCAGTACTTC. It is translated as CASSQGDLRQETQYF.

This rearrangement joins TRBV15 to TRBJ1-3; TRBD1 aligns across 7 bases. With V trimmed by 5 bases and J by 0 bases, 4 bases remained unmatched. Germline CDR1 reads LNHNV; CDR2 reads YYDKDF (reference sequence). This CDR3 has 15 amino acids. CDR3 DNA sequence: TGTGCCACCAGCGCGGGACAGAACTCTGGAAACACCATATATTTT. It codes for CATSAGQNSGNTIYF.

The chain is built from TRBV4-3 and TRBJ2-3; D gene uncertain. Germline CDR1 and CDR2: LGHNA and YSLEER. The length of the CDR3 is 14 residues. V dropped 1 base and J dropped 4 bases, with 9 bases sitting between them. CDR3 sequence reads: CASSQGTSSDTQYF. For the CDR3, the DNA is TGCGCCAGCAGCCAAGGCACCAGTTCAGATACGCAGTATTTT.

The V call is TRBV20-1, the J call TRBJ2-3, with 7 positions matching TRBD2. J gave up 4 bases and V 1 base, and 5 bases lay outside the gene matches. CDR1 and CDR2 from the germline V gene are DFQATT and SNEGSKA (reference sequence). The CDR3 has 14 residues. The CDR3 protein is CSARGAGVADTQYF. The CDR3 DNA reads TGCAGTGCTAGAGGGGCGGGAGTGGCAGATACGCAGTATTTT.

The gene calls are TRBV15 and TRBJ1-4, with a possible D match to TRBD1 (5 bases). V dropped 1 base and J dropped 7 bases, with 7 bases sitting between them. There are 13 residues in the CDR3. Per germline, CDR1 LNHNV and CDR2 YYDKDF (reference sequence). CDR3 sequence: CATSRADSEKLFF. The CDR3 bases are TGTGCCACCAGCAGAGCCGACAGTGAAAAACTGTTTTTT.

The chain joins TRBV6-4 to TRBJ2-7; D is undetermined. Germline-derived CDR1 and CDR2 are MRHNA and SNTAGT. V lost 2 bases, J lost 7 bases, and 6 bases lay in between. This CDR3 contains 11 residues. The CDR3: CASSDGREQYF. The CDR3 region has the DNA TGTGCCAGCAGTGACGGGCGTGAGCAGTACTTC.

V usage is TRBV20-1 and J usage is TRBJ2-3, with 12 bases aligning to TRBD2. The junction had 6 bases not matched to a gene; V was cut back by 5 bases and J by 0 bases. The germline V gene encodes CDR1 DFQATT and CDR2 SNEGSKA (reference sequence). This CDR3 has 16 amino acids. The CDR3 here is CSADGLAGSSTDTQYF. The CDR3 DNA reads as TGCAGTGCTGACGGACTAGCGGGGTCTAGCACAGATACGCAGTATTTT.

The chain links TRBV9 to TRBJ1-2, with D possibly TRBD1 on 6 matching bases. The V end lost 3 bases, the J end lost 2 bases, and 14 bases lay between the germline ends. Germline V lookup: CDR1 SGDLS, CDR2 YYNGEE. The length of the CDR3 is 15 residues. The CDR3 protein is CASSGIQGSNYGYTF. In DNA form, the CDR3 reads TGTGCCAGCAGCGGAATACAGGGTTCCAACTATGGCTACACCTTC.

Turning to this clonotype: Mismatch with germline at one junction end may stem from a read error. This sequence joins TRBV7-7 and TRBJ2-2; either TRBD1 or TRBD2 may supply D (6 bases each). This CDR3 region has 15 residues. Germline CDR1 is SSHAT and CDR2 is FNYEAQ (reference sequence). The CDR3 DNA sequence: TGTGCTAGCAGCTTACGGGGGCGCGGCACCGGGGAGCTGTTTTTT. It codes for CASSLRGRGTGELFF.

The chain carries TRBV20-1 and TRBJ1-2; a possible D gene is TRBD1 (6 bases). The germline V gene encodes CDR1 DFQATT and CDR2 SNEGSKA (reference sequence). This CDR3 comprises 12 residues. V was trimmed by 6 bases and J by 3 bases, leaving 11 bases between them. CDR3 sequence reads: CSARTVDYGYTF. CDR3 DNA sequence: TGCAGTGCACGGACAGTAGACTATGGCTACACCTTC.

The DNA of the CDR3 is TGTGCCAGCAGCGTAGAGGGGGGGCGAAACAGCGCTGAAGCTTTCTTT. It encodes CASSVEGGRNSAEAFF. The rearrangement uses TRBV9 and TRBJ1-1; perhaps TRBD1 as D (6 bases). Trimming removed 0 bases at V and 6 bases at J, with 18 bases between. Germline CDR1 reads SGDLS; CDR2 reads YYNGEE. The CDR3 extends over 16 amino acids.

The rearrangement joins TRBV13 to TRBJ1-2; D remains unclear. Germline values: CDR1 PRHDT, CDR2 FYEKMQ (reference sequence). The CDR3 spans 13 residues. Trimming took 2 bases from V and 4 from J, leaving 8 bases between them. This CDR3 reads CASSLKEAYGYTF. The CDR3 DNA reads TGTGCCAGCAGCTTAAAGGAGGCCTATGGCTACACCTTC.

CDR3 protein: CASSYSSPLAGGEQFF. In nucleotides, the CDR3 is TGTGCCAGCAGTTACTCGAGCCCACTAGCGGGGGGCGAGCAGTTCTTC. The chain carries TRBV6-2 or TRBV6-3 and TRBJ2-1; the match to TRBD2 covers 12 bases. J lost 10 bases, V lost 0 bases, and 7 bases had no gene match. Germline lookup yields CDR1 MNHEY and CDR2 SVGEGT. This CDR3 is 16 amino acids long.

The DNA of the CDR3 is TGTGCCAGCAGCTCTACACTAGCGGGAGGGAGTTGGTCCTACAATGAGCAGTTCTTC. This gives the protein CASSSTLAGGSWSYNEQFF. The chain is built from TRBV7-9 and TRBJ2-1; 13 bases agree with TRBD2. Germline lookup yields CDR1 SEHNR and CDR2 FQNEAQ (reference sequence). The V and J ends lost 4 bases and 1 base, in that order; junction bases with no gene match: 10. The CDR3 has 19 amino acids.

The chain links TRBV15 to TRBJ2-5; perhaps TRBD1 as D (5 bases). The CDR3 spans 20 residues. V was pared by 0 bases and J by 5 bases, with 28 bases between. Germline V gene data show CDR1 as LNHNV and CDR2 as YYDKDF (reference sequence). The CDR3 protein is CATSRDLQGSKFGELETQYF. CDR3 sequence (DNA): TGTGCCACCAGCAGAGATCTGCAGGGTAGTAAGTTTGGAGAATTGGAGACCCAGTACTTC.

V and J are TRBV2 and TRBJ1-1; D remains unclear. The V gene's germline CDR1 is SNHLY and CDR2 FYNNEI. Trimming removed 1 base at V and 11 bases at J, with 8 bases between. The CDR3 runs to 11 residues. CDR3 nucleotide sequence: TGTGCCAGCAGTGAAGGGAGTGTGGCTTTCTTT. Translation: CASSEGSVAFF.

The chain combines TRBV27 with TRBJ1-4; the match to TRBD1 covers 7 bases. The CDR3 contains 15 residues. After removal of 2 bases from V and 5 bases from J, the junction contained 5 bases not matched to a gene. Per germline, CDR1 MNHEY and CDR2 SMNVEV (reference sequence). CDR3 in amino acids: CASSLRDRQNEKLFF. The DNA for the CDR3 is TGTGCCAGCAGTTTACGGGACAGACAGAATGAAAAACTGTTTTTT.

The CDR3 loop is CASSLPPPSGMIDEQFF. Here the CDR3 DNA reads TGTGCCAGCAGTTTGCCCCCCCCTAGCGGGATGATCGATGAGCAGTTCTTC. This rearrangement joins TRBV28 to TRBJ2-1; 9 bases line up with TRBD2. V lost 3 bases, J lost 8 bases, and 14 bases stayed unmatched. The CDR3 totals 17 residues. Per the germline V gene, CDR1 is MDHEN and CDR2 is SYDVKM.

The J gene is TRBJ2-1, the V gene TRBV7-9; a weak D match, TRBD2 (6 bases). V was trimmed by 5 bases and J by 5 bases, leaving 13 bases between them. The CDR3 spans 14 residues. CDR1 is SEHNR, CDR2 FQNEAQ, per germline (reference sequence). The CDR3 sequence is CASSLGTLNNEQFF. The CDR3 DNA sequence: TGTGCCAGCAGCCTCGGGACTCTGAACAATGAGCAGTTCTTC. Full variable domain (missing parts from reference TRBV7-9 and TRBJ2-1): DTGVSQNPRHKITKRGQNVTFRCDPISEHNRLYWYRQTLGQGPEFLTYFQNEAQLEKSRLLSDRFSAERPKGSFSTLEIQRTEQGDSAMYLCASSLGTLNNEQFFGPGTRLTVL.

The chain uses TRBV12-3 or TRBV12-4 and TRBJ1-5; D gene ambiguous. The CDR3 runs to 16 residues. V was cut by 0 bases and J by 4 bases, with 13 bases left in between. CDR3 nucleotides: TGTGCCAGCAGTTTAGCGGAGTATTTAGGGAATCAGCCCCAGCATTTT. Translation: CASSLAEYLGNQPQHF.

The chain uses TRBV20-1 and TRBJ2-7; TRBD1 might be the D (6 bases). This CDR3 comprises 13 residues. Germline lookup yields CDR1 DFQATT and CDR2 SNEGSKA (reference sequence). V shed 2 bases and J shed 7 bases, with 15 bases lying between them. The CDR3 here is CSARRNRAYEQYV. CDR3 sequence (DNA): TGCAGTGCTAGACGAAACAGGGCGTATGAGCAGTACGTC.

The chain combines TRBV7-2 with TRBJ2-2; possibly TRBD2 for D (7 bases). Germline values: CDR1 SGHTA, CDR2 FQGNSA. This CDR3 is built from 16 residues. The V end lost 3 bases, the J end lost 1 base, and 12 bases lay between the germline ends. The CDR3 bases are TGTGCCAGCAGCTTGGGGGGGCGCCAGAACACCGGGGAGCTGTTTTTT. It codes for CASSLGGRQNTGELFF.

The gene calls are TRBV6-5 and TRBJ2-6, with D tentatively TRBD2 (6 bases). There are 19 residues in the CDR3. Germline CDR1 is MNHEY and CDR2 is SVGAGI. V shed 0 bases and J shed 0 bases, with 15 bases lying between them. The CDR3 DNA sequence: TGTGCCAGCAGTTACTCAGGGCAGGGACTGGCCTCTGGGGCCAACGTCCTGACTTTC. Its protein is CASSYSGQGLASGANVLTF.

This CDR3 reads CASSQEEASGAGELFF. Written as DNA, the CDR3 is TGTGCCAGCAGCCAAGAGGAAGCTAGCGGGGCCGGGGAGCTGTTTTTT. The chain uses TRBV3-1 and TRBJ2-2; 9 bases are shared with TRBD2. The V gene end was trimmed by 0 bases and the J gene end by 6 bases; junction bases not matched to a gene: 5. The CDR3 loop spans 16 amino acids. The germline V gene has CDR1 LGHDT and CDR2 YNNKEL (reference sequence). The full variable domain, in which reference TRBV3-1 and TRBJ2-2 provide the parts outside the CDR3, is DTAVSQTPKYLVTQMGNDKSIKCEQNLGHDTMYWYKQDSKKFLKIMFSYNNKELIINETVPNRFSPKSPDKAHLNLHINSLELGDSAVYFCASSQEEASGAGELFFGEGSRLTVL.

The V gene is TRBV23-1, the J gene TRBJ2-7; D possibly corresponds to TRBD1 (5 bases). TRBV23-1 is recorded as an ORF, its role being uncertain. The CDR3 runs to 17 residues. Trimming cost V 3 bases and J 3 bases, with 21 bases left between them. The CDR3 spells CASSQPTLPTVSYEQYF. The CDR3 DNA reads TGCGCCAGCAGTCAGCCAACCCTACCGACAGTAAGCTACGAGCAGTACTTC.

The genes are TRBV12-3 or TRBV12-4 and TRBJ2-1; D tentatively reads TRBD1 or TRBD2 (5 bases each). This CDR3 has 13 amino acids. Trimming stripped 1 base from V and 6 bases from J, with 7 bases between. The CDR3 region has the DNA TGTGCCAGCAGTTTAGGAGGGACCAATGAGCAGTTCTTC. Its translation: CASSLGGTNEQFF.